This T cell receptor (beta chain) comes out of a study of blood T cell repertoires in COVID-19. The count of this clone is one. Which cohort a participant joined came from the clinical history participants gave. Data came from immunoSEQ multiplex PCR; TCRdb stores just in-frame clones and leaves some out. Of about 480,000 clones listed, more than 85% were seen once; the top ten hold around 8%. In germline, CDR1 is SGHVS, CDR2 FQNEAQ. There are 14 residues in the CDR3. With 7 bases removed from V and 6 bases from J, the gap between germline ends came to 18 bases. The clonotype comes from a woman in her sixties or seventies who had recovered from COVID-19. The chain carries TRBV7-8 and TRBJ1-2; TRBD1 might be the D (5 bases). The sequencing sample was made of PBMCs or T cells enriched from blood (not recorded which). The DNA for the CDR3 is TGTGCCAGCACCGGCGGCAGGGAGGTACATGGCTACACCTTC. Translated: CASTGGREVHGYTF.